The T cell receptor (beta chain) under discussion was sequenced for a study of siplizumab effects on memory and regulatory T cells. Study findings and constraints: Naive T cells appeared more varied than memory cells and looked like key alloresponse contributors.

TCRdb keeps only in-frame clones here, not all; method: immunoSEQ multiplex PCR. Of about 120,000 clones in the sample, approximately 94% are singletons; the top ten hold about 1.8%. The germline CDR1 and CDR2 sequences are KGHSH and LQKENI. CDR3 length equals 14 residues. V was pared by 3 bases and J by 6 bases, with 7 bases of the junction left unmatched. With respect to this clone: Its antigen is undetermined.

This chain connects TRBV18 to TRBJ2-7, with 8 bases aligning to TRBD2. The sequenced sample consisted of non-Treg CD4+ T cells sorted from blood. The receptor was derived from a human donor in good health. The chain's CDR3 is CASSPGGGSGEQYF. CDR3 DNA sequence: TGTGCCAGCTCACCCGGGGGGGGATCGGGCGAGCAGTACTTC. Filled out from reference TRBV18 and TRBJ2-7, the complete variable domain reads NAGVMQNPRHLVRRRGQEARLRCSPMKGHSHVYWYRQLPEEGLKFMVYLQKENIIDESGMPKERFSAEFPKEGPSILRIQQVVRGDSAAYFCASSPGGGSGEQYFGPGTRLTVT.